The subject of this entry is one T cell receptor (beta chain). The record originates from a study of identical twins. The germline gives CDR1 SNHLY, CDR2 FYNNEI. The length of the CDR3 is 13 residues. Trimming took 6 bases from V and 9 from J; bases not matched to a gene: 10. TCRdb redid the calling of the 5' RACE reads with MiXCR, one entry per CDR3 protein. The sample lists hundreds of thousands of distinct CDR3 sequences; roughly a quarter were seen once. A further study also used this sample, focusing on T cells expressing NK-cell markers.

The TCR was taken from a woman between 18 and 30 years old in good health. The sequenced material came from CD4+ T cells sorted from blood. The chain uses TRBV2 and TRBJ2-5; TRBD1 matches at 7 bases. The CDR3 sequence is CASSRDSGRAQYF. The CDR3, as DNA: TGTGCCAGCAGCCGGGACAGCGGAAGAGCCCAGTACTTC.